This T cell receptor (beta chain) was recovered during a study of T cells in Graves' hyperthyroidism and ophthalmopathy (dated by TCRdb to about 2019). Regarding the study in general: To identify distinguishing TCR V-J signatures, a discovery cohort of about 100 patients was used, comprising 43 with Graves' ophthalmopathy and approximately 57 with stable Graves' hyperthyroidism. An independent validation cohort of 18 to 20 hyperthyroidism patients and about 15 patients who later progressed to ophthalmopathy tested prospective prediction of ophthalmopathy. For training and testing, the 100 or so patients in the discovery cohort were randomly divided in a 7:3 ratio. In roughly six Graves' hyperthyroidism patients, the study also compared T-cell repertoires from thyroid tissue with T-cell repertoires from blood. After blood sampling, hyperthyroidism patients were treated with methimazole at a starting dose of 30 mg daily, and ophthalmopathy patients were treated with high-dose intravenous methylprednisolone. The paper describes TCR Vbeta CDR3 sequencing of some 130 peripheral blood samples, made up of about 41 ophthalmopathy patients, around 78 hyperthyroidism patients and approximately 17 progressor patients. Points the paper makes about the study in general: Most expanded thyroid clonotypes (frequency above 0.001) were also detected in blood, suggesting blood repertoires may reflect thyroid immune responses. No statistical method was used to fix the sample size in advance, and group allocation was not hidden from the investigators. In validation, the model predicted progression to ophthalmopathy with over 65% sensitivity and roughly 72% specificity, a median of roughly seven months before onset. A 13 V-J signature model separated ophthalmopathy from stable hyperthyroidism, with 87.88% sensitivity and roughly 82% specificity in cross-validation and 80%/75% in testing.

V and J lose 3 bases and 7 bases, and a span of 13 bases separates them. Reading from cysteine to phenylalanine, the CDR3 counts 15 amino acids. The retained sequence is limited to the CDR3, 45 bases, with the frame set at the first base. From the germline V gene, CDR1 is MGHRA and CDR2 is YSYEKL. By sample share, this clonotype is large (0.1 to 1%). Its antigen has not been determined. No base quality information exists; no much larger clone differs at one position. The TCR beta CDR3 regions were amplified from the RNA transcripts. The first round of RT-PCR for the TCR CDR3 was performed with the HTBI primer set and the Qiagen OneStep RT-PCR kit. A second multiplex PCR round built the libraries, followed by size selection and purification. Paired-end sequencing of the libraries was performed with 100 bp reads on an Illumina HiSeq2000. Concerning the study's data processing: Raw data were processed with SOAPnuke, discarding reads with adapters, uncalled bases, mean Phred below 15, or no exact constant-primer or identifier match. COPE v1.2.5 was used to merge high-quality paired reads, and clonotypes were defined as unique nucleotide sequences. Clonotypes were aligned to IMGT TRBV, TRBD and TRBJ reference segments using MiTCR v1.1. Analysis was restricted to V-J combinations with a frequency above 0.0001, which covered approximately 99% of repertoires. The TCS score was defined as the ratio of F50 (clonal expansion) to E x V (chaos), calculated using BLOSUM62-based TCRdist between CDR3 peptides within each V-J. Welch's t-statistics and random forest reduced 500 to 650 V-J features to about 13, which were used in a naive Bayes classifier (R e1071). The Morisita-Horn index was used to measure how similar the thyroid and blood repertoires were. TCRdb reworked the public reads: Q25 trimming with fastp, MiXCR clone assembly, productive beta chains retained. Each entry is one CDR3 protein sequence, shown with its most common DNA and genes. The V and J calls and clone size come from TCRdb's table, not from the authors' own analysis. The sample profile shows fewer than 55,000 distinct CDR3 sequences; approximately 53% of them were found once. The ten top clones hold 34% of the sample.

Stable Graves' hyperthyroidism was defined as the absence of progression to ophthalmopathy over 18 months of follow-up. Hyperthyroidism patients were newly diagnosed, with disease duration under 2 months, and aged 18 to 65 years. Patients with uncontrolled infections, other autoimmune diseases, pregnancy or lactation were excluded. Diagnoses were based on clinical symptoms, serum thyroxine and TRAb, thyroid ultrasound and orbital computed tomography. Trizol reagent was used to extract total RNA, and RNA quality was then checked on an Agilent 2100 Bioanalyzer. The sample taken for sequencing was peripheral blood or thyroid tissue (not recorded which). The origin of this receptor is a man aged 18 to 29 with Graves' hyperthyroidism. The chain is assembled from TRBV4-1 and TRBJ1-6; there is no confident call for the D gene. The CDR3 reads as follows: CASSQMETGNSPLHF. The DNA is as follows: TGCGCCAGCAGCCAGATGGAAACGGGGAATTCACCCCTCCACTTT.